This T cell receptor beta chain was obtained from a study of cytomegalovirus exposure and HLA in healthy donors. The PCR contained 60 Vbeta and 13 Jbeta primers. Generated by immunoSEQ multiplex PCR, the TCRdb table keeps only in-frame clones and is missing some. The table lists approximately 140,000 clones, around 80% of them singletons. J lost 2 bases, V lost 6 bases, and 13 bases had no gene match. The germline V gene encodes CDR1 MNHNY and CDR2 SVGAGI (reference sequence). The CDR3 is 16 amino acids. Regarding this clone: Its matching antigen is unknown.

Whole-study results and caveats: There were several of the most significant clusters that appeared linked to common viral pathogens in a later analysis. Researchers reported from a later analysis that most CMV-associated TCR beta chains appeared HLA-restricted.

The J gene is TRBJ2-7, the V gene TRBV6-6, with TRBD2 matching 7 bases. This clonotype was sampled from a male donor in good health and CMV-seropositive. Sequenced material: PBMCs. The CDR3 nucleotides read TGTGCCAGCAGGACCGAGACGGGGGGAAGAACCTACGAGCAGTACTTC. As protein: CASRTETGGRTYEQYF.